This T cell receptor (beta chain) was identified in a study of CD8 T cells in Susac syndrome (dated by TCRdb to between 2017 and 2020). For the wider study: Whether CD8+ T cell activation and differentiation in Susac syndrome was antigen driven was tested using repertoire sequencing. The study compared CD8+ T cell repertoire clonality among eleven to twelve healthy donors, around 14 Susac syndrome patients and some 16 multiple sclerosis patients. Overall study outcomes, separate from this receptor: The study acknowledged that relatively few individuals were included in the TCR sequencing and HLA analysis.

RNA was extracted using the RNeasy kit, and about 0.45 to 1 microgram was reverse transcribed with random hexamers. The immunoSEQ multiplex PCR assay, which covers 54 Vbeta and 13 Jbeta segments, was used to amplify TCR beta CDR3 regions. PCR amplification bias was corrected by using a synthetic template baseline for primer optimization and computational correction. In the source study's methods: Reads were annotated to V, D and J genes according to IMGT and were analyzed with immunoSEQ Analyzer, with only productive sequences retained. To calculate clonality, Shannon entropy was normalized by log2 of the number of productive unique sequences and then subtracted from one. For each patient and control, public and private clones were evaluated among the 100 most prevalent clones. Clones were defined as Susac-specific if absent from the healthy and MS cohorts, from 900 to 1,300 published viral clones and from other ImmuneACCESS disease sequences. TCRdb reanalyzed the raw reads on its own, using fastp at Q25 for trimming and MiXCR for clone calling, and kept in-frame beta chains. Each entry is one CDR3 protein sequence, shown with its most common DNA and genes. The V and J calls here are based on TCRdb, not the publication. This sample is represented by about 430,000 distinct CDR3 sequences; approximately 85% of them were singletons. Of the sample, 0.09% to 0.15% is held by the ten largest clones.

The CDR1 and CDR2 encoded by the germline V gene (reference sequence) are LGHDT and YNNKEL. After removal of 1 base from V and 0 bases from J, the junction retains 7 bases not matched to a gene. The CDR3 covers 19 residues, taking in both the cysteine and the phenylalanine. CDR3 DNA is the only sequence kept; it has 57 bases, read in frame from the first base. High-throughput TCR beta sequencing profiled peripheral blood CD8+ and CD4+ T cells from healthy donors, Susac syndrome patients and multiple sclerosis patients. Treatment-naive patients with stable or active relapsing-remitting disease fulfilling revised McDonald criteria were used as multiple sclerosis controls. Bulk CD8+ and CD4+ T cells were purified by magnetic negative isolation, whereas CD8+ TEMRA cells were enriched by FACS. Blood was collected in EDTA tubes and processed within 24 hours, with PBMCs isolated through density gradient centrifugation. PBMCs intended for TCR sequencing were cryopreserved in liquid nitrogen and thawed later in a water bath at 37 degrees C. The sorted or isolated CD4+, CD8+ and CD8+ TEMRA cells reached a purity of at least 90%.

Notes on this clonotype: What antigen it recognizes has not been identified. Base qualities are missing; no much larger clone stands one base away.

Sequences were obtained from CD8+ T cells from PBMCs. This receptor was obtained from a human donor with multiple sclerosis. The rearranged chain carries TRBV3-1 and TRBJ2-3, with 13 middle bases fitting TRBD2. CDR3 protein: CASSQAPGLAGTSTDTQYF. The sequenced DNA: TGTGCCAGCAGCCAAGCACCGGGACTAGCGGGAACTAGCACAGATACGCAGTATTTT.